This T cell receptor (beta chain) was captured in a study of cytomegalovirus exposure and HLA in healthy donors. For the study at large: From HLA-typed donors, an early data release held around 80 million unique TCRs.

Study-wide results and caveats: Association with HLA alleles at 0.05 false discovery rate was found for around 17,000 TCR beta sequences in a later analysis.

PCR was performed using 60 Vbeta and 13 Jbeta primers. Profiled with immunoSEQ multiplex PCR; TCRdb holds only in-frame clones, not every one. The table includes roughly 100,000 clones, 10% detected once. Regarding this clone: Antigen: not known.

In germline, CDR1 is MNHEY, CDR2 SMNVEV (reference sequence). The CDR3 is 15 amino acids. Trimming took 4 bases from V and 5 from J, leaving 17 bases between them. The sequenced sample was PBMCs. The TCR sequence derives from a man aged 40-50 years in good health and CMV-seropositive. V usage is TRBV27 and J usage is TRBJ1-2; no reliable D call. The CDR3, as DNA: TGTGCCAGCAGTTCCCGGAGGTTAGCGGGGTATGGCTACACCTTC. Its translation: CASSSRRLAGYGYTF.